This T cell receptor beta chain was retrieved from a study of T cell changes during pregnancy in multiple sclerosis. Measured with immunoSEQ multiplex PCR; TCRdb has only the in-frame clones, and not every one. The data show about 59,000 clones, roughly 87% seen once. The CDR3 contains 15 residues. Germline V gene lookup returns CDR1 MNHEY and CDR2 SVGAGI. Trimming pared 8 bases from V and 8 bases from J, leaving 19 bases between. The receptor comes from a female donor in good health, enrolled as a control in a pregnancy study. The sample here was peripheral blood, taken in the third trimester of pregnancy. The chain links TRBV6-5 to TRBJ1-6; D may be TRBD1 (5 bases). The DNA for the CDR3 is TGTGCCAGCGGCCCCAGGGTGTCGATTGATTCACCCCTCCACTTT. Encoded protein: CASGPRVSIDSPLHF.